This T cell receptor (beta chain) was sequenced for a study of blood T cell repertoires in COVID-19. Study summary: Researchers got acute and convalescent COVID-19 samples from the United States, Italy and Spain.

The CDR3 sequence is 18 residues long. The V segment lost 3 bases and the J segment 7 bases; nucleotides outside the gene matches: 11. The germline CDR1 and CDR2 sequences are MGHRA and YSYEKL. In the original processing: Cell counts per sample came from amplifying reference gene primers. Assay used: immunoSEQ multiplex PCR; TCRdb lists only in-frame clones, some missing. V, J and clone size derive from that table, while D and trimming were established from the DNA sequence. The data hold some 52,000 clones, with approximately 90% observed a single time. The sequence derives from a human donor in a cohort sampled during active COVID-19. Specimen: peripheral blood. The chain combines TRBV4-1 with TRBJ2-3; 15 bases line up with TRBD2. The chain's CDR3 is CASSHRELGLAGGNTQYF. The CDR3 DNA sequence: TGCGCCAGCAGCCACAGAGAGCTGGGACTAGCGGGAGGCAATACGCAGTATTTT.